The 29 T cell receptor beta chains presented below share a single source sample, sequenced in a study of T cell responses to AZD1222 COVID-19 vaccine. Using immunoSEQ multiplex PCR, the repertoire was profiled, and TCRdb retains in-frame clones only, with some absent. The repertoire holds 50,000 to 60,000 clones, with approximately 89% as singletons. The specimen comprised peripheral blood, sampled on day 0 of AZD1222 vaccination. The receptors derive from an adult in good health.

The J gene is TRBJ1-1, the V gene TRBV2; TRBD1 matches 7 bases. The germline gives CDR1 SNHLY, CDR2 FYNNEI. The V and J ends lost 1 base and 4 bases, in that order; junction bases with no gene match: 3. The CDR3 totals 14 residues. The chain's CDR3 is CASSEVDRVTEAFF. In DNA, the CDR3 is TGTGCCAGCAGTGAAGTTGACAGGGTCACTGAAGCTTTCTTT.

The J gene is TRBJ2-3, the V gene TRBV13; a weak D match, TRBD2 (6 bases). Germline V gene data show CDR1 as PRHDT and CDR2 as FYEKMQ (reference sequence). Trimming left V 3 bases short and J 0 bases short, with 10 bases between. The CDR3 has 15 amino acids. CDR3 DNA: TGTGCCAGCAGCTTCTTTGGGGGGAGCACAGATACGCAGTATTTT. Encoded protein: CASSFFGGSTDTQYF.

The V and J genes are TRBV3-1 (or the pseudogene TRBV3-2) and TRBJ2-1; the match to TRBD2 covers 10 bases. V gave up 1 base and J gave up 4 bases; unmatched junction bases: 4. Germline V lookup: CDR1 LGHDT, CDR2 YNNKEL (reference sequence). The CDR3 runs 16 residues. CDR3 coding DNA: TGTGCCAGCAGCCAAGTTCCTAGCGGGAGTTACAATGAGCAGTTCTTC. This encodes CASSQVPSGSYNEQFF.

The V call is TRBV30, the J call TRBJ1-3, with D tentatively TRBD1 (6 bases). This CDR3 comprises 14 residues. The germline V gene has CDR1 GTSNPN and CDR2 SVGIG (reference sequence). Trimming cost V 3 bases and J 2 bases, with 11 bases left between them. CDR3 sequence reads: CAWSTGTAGNTIYF. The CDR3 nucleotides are TGTGCCTGGAGCACAGGGACGGCTGGAAACACCATATATTTT.

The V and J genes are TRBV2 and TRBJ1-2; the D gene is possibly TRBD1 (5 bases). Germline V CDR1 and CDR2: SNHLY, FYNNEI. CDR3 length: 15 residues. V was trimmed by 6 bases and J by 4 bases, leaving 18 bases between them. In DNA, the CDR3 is TGTGCCAGCAGCTCAGCCCCAGGGTTTAGCTATGGCTACACCTTC. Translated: CASSSAPGFSYGYTF.

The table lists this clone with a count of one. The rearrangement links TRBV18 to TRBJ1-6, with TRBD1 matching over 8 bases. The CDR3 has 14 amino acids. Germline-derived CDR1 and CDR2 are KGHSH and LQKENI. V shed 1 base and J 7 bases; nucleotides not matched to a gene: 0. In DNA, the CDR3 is TGTGCCAGCTCACCACGGGACAGGAATTCACCCCTCCACTTT. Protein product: CASSPRDRNSPLHF. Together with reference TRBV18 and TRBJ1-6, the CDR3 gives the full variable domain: NAGVMQNPRHLVRRRGQEARLRCSPMKGHSHVYWYRQLPEEGLKFMVYLQKENIIDESGMPKERFSAEFPKEGPSILRIQQVVRGDSAAYFCASSPRDRNSPLHFGNGTRLTVT.

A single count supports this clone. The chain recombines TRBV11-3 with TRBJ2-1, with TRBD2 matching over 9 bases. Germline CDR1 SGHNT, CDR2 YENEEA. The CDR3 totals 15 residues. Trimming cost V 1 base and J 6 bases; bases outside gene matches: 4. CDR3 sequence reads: CASSLVSGSFNEQFF. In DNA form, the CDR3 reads TGTGCCAGCAGCTTAGTTAGCGGGAGCTTCAATGAGCAGTTCTTC.

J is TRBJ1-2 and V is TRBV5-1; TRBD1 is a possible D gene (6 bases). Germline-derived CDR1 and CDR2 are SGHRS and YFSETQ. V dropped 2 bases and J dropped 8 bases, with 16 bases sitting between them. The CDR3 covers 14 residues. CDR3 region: CASSLSGEVQGYTF. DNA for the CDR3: TGCGCCAGCAGCTTATCAGGGGAGGTCCAAGGCTACACCTTC.

The CDR3 DNA is TGTGCCTGGAGCCAGCCAGGGAGCTATGGCTACACCTTC. Translated: CAWSQPGSYGYTF. The chain uses TRBV30 and TRBJ1-2, with D maybe TRBD1 (5 bases). Deletions cut 3 bases from V and 4 bases from J, with 12 bases between. Per germline, CDR1 GTSNPN and CDR2 SVGIG (reference sequence). The CDR3 length is 13 residues.

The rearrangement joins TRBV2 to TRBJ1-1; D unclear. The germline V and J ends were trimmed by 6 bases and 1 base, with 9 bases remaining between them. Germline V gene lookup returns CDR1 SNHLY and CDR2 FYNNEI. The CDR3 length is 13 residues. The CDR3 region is CASSFDQNTEAFF. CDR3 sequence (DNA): TGTGCCAGCAGCTTCGACCAGAACACTGAAGCTTTCTTT.

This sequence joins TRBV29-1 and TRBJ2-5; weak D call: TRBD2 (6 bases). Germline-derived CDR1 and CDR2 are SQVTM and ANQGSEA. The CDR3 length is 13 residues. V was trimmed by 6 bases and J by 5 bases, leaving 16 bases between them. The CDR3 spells CSVAPRGEETQYF. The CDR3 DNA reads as TGCAGCGTCGCCCCTCGCGGGGAGGAGACCCAGTACTTC.

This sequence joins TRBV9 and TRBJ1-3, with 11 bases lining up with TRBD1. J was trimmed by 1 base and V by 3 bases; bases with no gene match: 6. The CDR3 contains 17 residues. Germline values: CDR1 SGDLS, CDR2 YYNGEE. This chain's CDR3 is CASSDGTGGNSGNTIYF. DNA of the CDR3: TGTGCCAGCAGCGATGGGACAGGGGGTAATTCTGGAAACACCATATATTTT.

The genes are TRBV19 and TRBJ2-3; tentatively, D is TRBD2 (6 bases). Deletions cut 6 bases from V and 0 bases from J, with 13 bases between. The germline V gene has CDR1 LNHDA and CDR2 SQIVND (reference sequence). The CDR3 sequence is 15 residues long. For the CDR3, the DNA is TGTGCCAGTAGCTCTGGGCGGGGTAGCACAGATACGCAGTATTTT. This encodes CASSSGRGSTDTQYF.

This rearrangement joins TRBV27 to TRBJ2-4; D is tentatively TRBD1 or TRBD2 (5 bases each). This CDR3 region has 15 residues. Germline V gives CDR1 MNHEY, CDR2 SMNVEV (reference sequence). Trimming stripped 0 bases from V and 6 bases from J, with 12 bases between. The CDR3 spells CASSLSPGRLNIQYF. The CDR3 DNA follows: TGTGCCAGCAGTTTATCCCCGGGACGGCTAAACATTCAGTACTTC.

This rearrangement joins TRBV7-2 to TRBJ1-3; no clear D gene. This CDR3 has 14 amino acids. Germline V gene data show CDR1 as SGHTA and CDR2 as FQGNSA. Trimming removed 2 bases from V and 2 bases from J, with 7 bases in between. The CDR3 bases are TGTGCCAGCAGCTTAAGGGAAGCTGGAAACACCATATATTTT. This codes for CASSLREAGNTIYF.

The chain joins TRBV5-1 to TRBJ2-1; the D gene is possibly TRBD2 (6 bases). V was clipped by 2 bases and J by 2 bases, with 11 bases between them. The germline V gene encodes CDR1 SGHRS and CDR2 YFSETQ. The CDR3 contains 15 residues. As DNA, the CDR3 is TGCGCCAGCAGCTTCGGGGAGCGGGCCTACAATGAGCAGTTCTTC. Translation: CASSFGERAYNEQFF.

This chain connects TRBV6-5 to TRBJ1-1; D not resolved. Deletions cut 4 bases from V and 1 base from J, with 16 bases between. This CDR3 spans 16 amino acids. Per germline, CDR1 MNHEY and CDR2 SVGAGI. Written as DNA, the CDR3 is TGTGCCAGCAGTTTTCTACCCGGACGGACGAACACTGAAGCTTTCTTT. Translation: CASSFLPGRTNTEAFF.

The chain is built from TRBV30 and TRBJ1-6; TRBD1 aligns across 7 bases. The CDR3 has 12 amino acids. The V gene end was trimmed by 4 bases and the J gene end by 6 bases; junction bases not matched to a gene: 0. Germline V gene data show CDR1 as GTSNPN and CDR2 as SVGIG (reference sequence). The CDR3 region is CAWTGGNSPLHF. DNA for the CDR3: TGTGCCTGGACAGGGGGTAATTCACCCCTCCACTTT. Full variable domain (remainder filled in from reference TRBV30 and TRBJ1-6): SQTIHQWPATLVQPVGSPLSLECTVEGTSNPNLYWYRQAAGRGLQLLFYSVGIGQISSEVPQNLSASRPQDRQFILSSKKLLLSDSGFYLCAWTGGNSPLHFGNGTRLTVT.

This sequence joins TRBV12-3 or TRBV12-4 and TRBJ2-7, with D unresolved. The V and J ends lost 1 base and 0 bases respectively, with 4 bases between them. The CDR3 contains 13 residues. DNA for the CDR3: TGTGCCAGCAGTTTAGACAGCTCCTACGAGCAGTACTTC. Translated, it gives CASSLDSSYEQYF.

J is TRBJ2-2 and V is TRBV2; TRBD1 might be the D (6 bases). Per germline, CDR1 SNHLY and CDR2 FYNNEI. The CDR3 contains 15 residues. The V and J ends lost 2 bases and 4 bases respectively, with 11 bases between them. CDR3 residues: CASSELTGPTGELFF. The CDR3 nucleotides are TGTGCCAGCAGTGAACTTACAGGGCCCACCGGGGAGCTGTTTTTT.

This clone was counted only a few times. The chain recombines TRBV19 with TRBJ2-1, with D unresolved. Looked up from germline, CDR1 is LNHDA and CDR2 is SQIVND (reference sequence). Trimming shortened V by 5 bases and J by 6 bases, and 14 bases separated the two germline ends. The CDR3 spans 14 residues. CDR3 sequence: CASSPRAAANEQFF. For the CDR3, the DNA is TGTGCCAGTAGTCCCCGGGCCGCCGCCAATGAGCAGTTCTTC.

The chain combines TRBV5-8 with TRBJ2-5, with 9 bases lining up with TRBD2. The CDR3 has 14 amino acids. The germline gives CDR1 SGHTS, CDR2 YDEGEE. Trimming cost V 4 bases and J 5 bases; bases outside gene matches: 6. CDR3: CASSPLAGGETQYF. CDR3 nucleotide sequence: TGTGCCAGCAGCCCCTTGGCGGGAGGGGAGACCCAGTACTTC.

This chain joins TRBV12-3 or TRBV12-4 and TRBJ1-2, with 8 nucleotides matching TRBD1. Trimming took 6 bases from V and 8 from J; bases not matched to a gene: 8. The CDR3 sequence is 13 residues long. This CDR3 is CASRSDRGRGYTF. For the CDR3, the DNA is TGTGCCAGCAGAAGCGACAGGGGAAGAGGCTACACCTTC.

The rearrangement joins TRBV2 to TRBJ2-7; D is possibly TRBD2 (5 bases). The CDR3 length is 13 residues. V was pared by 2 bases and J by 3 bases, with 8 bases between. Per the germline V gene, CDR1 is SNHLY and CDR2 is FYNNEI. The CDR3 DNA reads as TGTGCCAGCAGTGAAAGGGCGGGCTACGAGCAGTACTTC. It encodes CASSERAGYEQYF.

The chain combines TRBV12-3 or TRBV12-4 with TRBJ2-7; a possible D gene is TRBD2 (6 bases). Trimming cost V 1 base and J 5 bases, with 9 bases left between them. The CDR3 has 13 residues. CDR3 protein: CASSLGRENEQYF. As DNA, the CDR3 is TGTGCCAGCAGTTTAGGTCGGGAGAACGAGCAGTACTTC.

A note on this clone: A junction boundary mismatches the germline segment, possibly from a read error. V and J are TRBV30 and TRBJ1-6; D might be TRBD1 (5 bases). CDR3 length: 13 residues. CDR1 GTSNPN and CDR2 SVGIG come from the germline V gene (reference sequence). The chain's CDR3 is CAWSPSRDSPLHF. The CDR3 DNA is TGTGCCTGGAGTCCATCCAGGGATTCGCCCCTCCACTTT. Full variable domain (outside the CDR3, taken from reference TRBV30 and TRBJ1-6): SQTIHQWPATLVQPVGSPLSLECTVEGTSNPNLYWYRQAAGRGLQLLFYSVGIGQISSEVPQNLSASRPQDRQFILSSKKLLLSDSGFYLCAWSPSRDSPLHFGNGTRLTVT.

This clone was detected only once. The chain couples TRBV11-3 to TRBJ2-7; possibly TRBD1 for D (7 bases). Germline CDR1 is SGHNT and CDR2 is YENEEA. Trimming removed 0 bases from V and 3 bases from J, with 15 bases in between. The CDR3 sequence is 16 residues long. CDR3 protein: CASSLDSGQGGYEQYF. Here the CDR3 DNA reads TGTGCCAGCAGCTTAGACTCCGGGCAGGGGGGCTACGAGCAGTACTTC.

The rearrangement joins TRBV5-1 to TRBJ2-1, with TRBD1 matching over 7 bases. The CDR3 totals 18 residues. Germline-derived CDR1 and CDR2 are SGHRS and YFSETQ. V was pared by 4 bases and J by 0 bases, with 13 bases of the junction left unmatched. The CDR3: CASSRLLATGSSYNEQFF. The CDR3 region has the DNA TGCGCCAGCAGCCGACTTTTAGCGACAGGGAGCTCCTACAATGAGCAGTTCTTC.

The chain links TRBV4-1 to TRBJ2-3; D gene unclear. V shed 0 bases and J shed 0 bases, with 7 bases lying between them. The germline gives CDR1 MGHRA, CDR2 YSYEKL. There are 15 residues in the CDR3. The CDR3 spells CASSQDAASTDTQYF. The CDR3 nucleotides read TGCGCCAGCAGCCAAGATGCGGCTAGCACAGATACGCAGTATTTT.